A selection of T cell receptor beta chains follows, all from one sample in a study of tumor-infiltrating lymphocytes in primary liver carcinoma. TCRdb analysed the multiplex PCR reads with MiXCR anew, one entry per CDR3 protein. Of tens of thousands of distinct CDR3 sequences in the sample, about three quarters were seen once. Sequencing was carried out using liver tumor tissue from sampling region 3. Receptor source: a man between 35 and 55 years old with primary liver carcinoma and hepatitis B virus infection. Each CDR3 is given with its conserved first and last residue. Each record gives: V gene, CDR3 length, D gene, J gene, clone size, CDR3 DNA, CDR3 protein. The D gene is left open where the match is weak. Clone size is not always given. Where it is, it says once, few, many or a class for expanded clones.

v_gene: TRBV5-4
len: 16
d_gene: NA
j_gene: TRBJ2-7
abundance: NA
CDR3nt: TGTGCCAGCAGCAGAGACGGGGCTCCCAGTGGCTACGAGCAGTACTTC
CDR3aa: CASSRDGAPSGYEQYF

v_gene: TRBV5-1
len: 17
d_gene: NA
j_gene: TRBJ2-7
abundance: NA
CDR3nt: TGCGCCAGCCGCTTTGACATGGACCCCGGGGGAGGCTACGAGCAGTACTTC
CDR3aa: CASRFDMDPGGGYEQYF

v_gene: TRBV4-1
len: 14
d_gene: NA
j_gene: TRBJ2-7
abundance: NA
CDR3nt: TGCGCCAGCAGCCAAATCGATACTAACTTCGAGCAGTACTTC
CDR3aa: CASSQIDTNFEQYF

v_gene: TRBV4-1
len: 16
d_gene: TRBD2
j_gene: TRBJ2-7
abundance: NA
CDR3nt: TGTGCCAGCAGCCAGTCCCTAGCGGAGCCACTTTACGAGCGGTACTTC
CDR3aa: CASSQSLAEPLYERYF

v_gene: TRBV19
len: 15
d_gene: NA
j_gene: TRBJ2-3
abundance: once
CDR3nt: TGTGCCGATTATTCCGGGACGGAATACACAGATACGCAGTATTTT
CDR3aa: CADYSGTEYTDTQYF

v_gene: TRBV30
len: 15
d_gene: NA
j_gene: TRBJ1-5
abundance: NA
CDR3nt: TGTGCCTGGAACGGACAACTCAGAGGCAATCAGCCCCAGCATTTT
CDR3aa: CAWNGQLRGNQPQHF

v_gene: TRBV11-2
len: 18
d_gene: NA
j_gene: TRBJ2-4
abundance: NA
CDR3nt: TGTACCAGCAACCCAACTGGGGTTTCCACGGTGGCCAAAAACATTCAGTACTTC
CDR3aa: CTSNPTGVSTVAKNIQYF

v_gene: TRBV30
len: 13
d_gene: NA
j_gene: TRBJ1-5
abundance: NA
CDR3nt: TGCGTCTGGGGCCTAAAAGGCAATCAGCCCCAGCATTTT
CDR3aa: CVWGLKGNQPQHF

v_gene: TRBV5-1
len: 15
d_gene: TRBD2
j_gene: TRBJ2-7
abundance: few
CDR3nt: TGCGCCAGCACCACGACTAGCAGGAGCTCCTACGAGCAATACTTC
CDR3aa: CASTTTSRSSYEQYF

v_gene: TRBV5-1
len: 15
d_gene: NA
j_gene: TRBJ2-1
abundance: few
CDR3nt: TGCGCCAGCAGCTGGGGACCAGTATCCTACAATGAGCAGCTCTTC
CDR3aa: CASSWGPVSYNEQLF

v_gene: TRBV11-2
len: 16
d_gene: TRBD1
j_gene: TRBJ2-7
abundance: NA
CDR3nt: TGTGCCAGCAGTTACATACAGGGGGCCATACATAACGAGGAGTACTTC
CDR3aa: CASSYIQGAIHNEEYF

v_gene: TRBV29-1
len: 16
d_gene: NA
j_gene: TRBJ2-1
abundance: NA
CDR3nt: TGCAGTGTTGAGGGCTTAGGGGGAGATGTGTACAATGAGCAGTTCTTC
CDR3aa: CSVEGLGGDVYNEQFF

v_gene: TRBV11-2
len: 13
d_gene: NA
j_gene: TRBJ1-5
abundance: few
CDR3nt: TGTGCCAGCATCTTAGATAGCGGGCAGCCCCAGCATTTT
CDR3aa: CASILDSGQPQHF

v_gene: TRBV12-3/TRBV12-4
len: 15
d_gene: NA
j_gene: TRBJ2-7
abundance: NA
CDR3nt: TGTGTCAGCAGTCGAGGGACGGGCTCAACCTACAAGCAGTACTTC
CDR3aa: CVSSRGTGSTYKQYF

v_gene: TRBV6-4
len: 15
d_gene: TRBD1
j_gene: TRBJ1-1
abundance: NA
CDR3nt: TGTGCCTGCAGTGCCGACAGGGAGCGAAGGACTGAAGCTTTCTTT
CDR3aa: CACSADRERRTEAFF

v_gene: TRBV7-9
len: 13
d_gene: NA
j_gene: TRBJ2-2
abundance: many
CDR3nt: TGTGCCAGCAGCAGCAGAAACACCGGGGAGCTGTTTTTT
CDR3aa: CASSSRNTGELFF

v_gene: TRBV4-3
len: 15
d_gene: NA
j_gene: TRBJ2-7
abundance: large
CDR3nt: TGCGCCAGCAGCCAAGATCGGGAGACTCCCTACGAGCAGTACTTC
CDR3aa: CASSQDRETPYEQYF

v_gene: TRBV19
len: 16
d_gene: TRBD1
j_gene: TRBJ1-1
abundance: NA
CDR3nt: TGTGCCAGTAGTACCCTGGGACAGGGGATGAACACTAAAGCTTTCTTT
CDR3aa: CASSTLGQGMNTKAFF

v_gene: TRBV11-2
len: 17
d_gene: TRBD1
j_gene: TRBJ2-1
abundance: NA
CDR3nt: TGTGCCAGCAGCTTAGACCGGACAGGCCTCTCCTACAATGAGCGGTTCTTC
CDR3aa: CASSLDRTGLSYNERFF

v_gene: TRBV29-1
len: 13
d_gene: NA
j_gene: TRBJ2-7
abundance: NA
CDR3nt: TGCAGCGCTGCAGTGGAGGCCTCCAACGAGCAGTACTTC
CDR3aa: CSAAVEASNEQYF

v_gene: TRBV6-2/TRBV6-3
len: 14
d_gene: NA
j_gene: TRBJ2-2
abundance: NA
CDR3nt: TGTTTCAGTAGTTACTCGGGGTCCCCCGGGGAGCTGTTTTTT
CDR3aa: CFSSYSGSPGELFF

v_gene: TRBV11-2
len: 14
d_gene: NA
j_gene: TRBJ2-7
abundance: NA
CDR3nt: TGTGCCAGCAGCTTATTAAGGCAAATCTACAAGCAGTACTTC
CDR3aa: CASSLLRQIYKQYF

v_gene: TRBV28
len: 13
d_gene: TRBD2
j_gene: TRBJ2-7
abundance: many
CDR3nt: TGTGCCAGCAGTTTTCGGGGGAGGGTCGAGCAGTACTTC
CDR3aa: CASSFRGRVEQYF

v_gene: TRBV5-1
len: 14
d_gene: NA
j_gene: TRBJ1-3
abundance: NA
CDR3nt: TGCGCCAGCAGCTTGGACAGCTCTGGAAATACCATATGTTTT
CDR3aa: CASSLDSSGNTICF

v_gene: TRBV10-1
len: 12
d_gene: NA
j_gene: TRBJ2-2
abundance: NA
CDR3nt: TGCGCCAGCCGTCCATACGCCGGGGAGCTGTTTTTT
CDR3aa: CASRPYAGELFF

v_gene: TRBV7-9
len: 14
d_gene: TRBD1
j_gene: TRBJ2-1
abundance: once
CDR3nt: TGTGCCAGCAGCGCGAGACAGGGCCACAATGAGCAGCACTTC
CDR3aa: CASSARQGHNEQHF

v_gene: TRBV11-2
len: 15
d_gene: NA
j_gene: TRBJ2-2
abundance: NA
CDR3nt: TGTGCCAGTATCACCGGATGGAGGAACACCGGGGAGCTGTTTTTT
CDR3aa: CASITGWRNTGELFF

v_gene: TRBV29-1
len: 13
d_gene: NA
j_gene: TRBJ1-2
abundance: NA
CDR3nt: TGCGGTTCGGCGGGGGTTCTAGACTATGGCTACACCTTC
CDR3aa: CGSAGVLDYGYTF

v_gene: TRBV11-2
len: 13
d_gene: NA
j_gene: TRBJ1-5
abundance: NA
CDR3nt: TGTGTCAACAGCCAGCAGAGGAATCAGCCCCAGCATTTT
CDR3aa: CVNSQQRNQPQHF

v_gene: TRBV29-1
len: 11
d_gene: NA
j_gene: TRBJ2-1
abundance: once
CDR3nt: TGCAGTGCCCATGGGTACGATGAGCAGTTCTTC
CDR3aa: CSAHGYDEQFF

v_gene: TRBV7-9
len: 13
d_gene: NA
j_gene: TRBJ1-1
abundance: NA
CDR3nt: TGTGCCAACGGCTCGGCAGGGAACACCGAAGCTTTCTTT
CDR3aa: CANGSAGNTEAFF

v_gene: TRBV6-5
len: 17
d_gene: TRBD2
j_gene: TRBJ2-5
abundance: NA
CDR3nt: TGTGCCACCCTCGGACTAGCGGGAGGCACCCTCCTAGAGACCCAGCACTTC
CDR3aa: CATLGLAGGTLLETQHF

v_gene: TRBV28
len: 14
d_gene: TRBD1
j_gene: TRBJ1-5
abundance: NA
CDR3nt: TGTGCCAGCGGTTGGGACAGGGACGACCAGTCCCAGCATTTT
CDR3aa: CASGWDRDDQSQHF

v_gene: TRBV11-2
len: 14
d_gene: TRBD2
j_gene: TRBJ2-1
abundance: NA
CDR3nt: TGTGCCAGCAGCTTGAGCGGGAGCTCCAATGAGCAGTTCTTC
CDR3aa: CASSLSGSSNEQFF

v_gene: TRBV11-2
len: 15
d_gene: NA
j_gene: TRBJ1-4
abundance: NA
CDR3nt: TGTGTCAGCAGCTTAGACGGGTTCGCCAATGAAAAACTGGTTTTT
CDR3aa: CVSSLDGFANEKLVF

v_gene: TRBV30
len: 14
d_gene: NA
j_gene: TRBJ2-1
abundance: once
CDR3nt: TGTGTCTGGACCCACCGGACCATCAATGAGGAGCAGTTCTTC
CDR3aa: CVWTHRTINEEQFF

v_gene: TRBV7-9
len: 18
d_gene: TRBD1
j_gene: TRBJ2-7
abundance: NA
CDR3nt: TGTGCTAGCAGCTTATATGGCCGACGGGACAGGGAATCCTACGAGCAGTACTTC
CDR3aa: CASSLYGRRDRESYEQYF

v_gene: TRBV11-1
len: 15
d_gene: NA
j_gene: TRBJ2-3
abundance: NA
CDR3nt: TGTGCCAGCAGCTCAGTACCAGGAGCTTCAGATACGCAGTATTTT
CDR3aa: CASSSVPGASDTQYF

v_gene: TRBV7-9
len: 15
d_gene: TRBD2
j_gene: TRBJ2-7
abundance: many
CDR3nt: TGTGCCAGCAGCTCGGAGACTAGCGGGTACTACGAGCAGTACTTC
CDR3aa: CASSSETSGYYEQYF

v_gene: TRBV6-2/TRBV6-3
len: 11
d_gene: NA
j_gene: TRBJ2-2
abundance: NA
CDR3nt: TGTGGCAGCCAATACACCGGGGTGCTGTTTTTT
CDR3aa: CGSQYTGVLFF

v_gene: TRBV7-9
len: 17
d_gene: NA
j_gene: TRBJ2-1
abundance: NA
CDR3nt: TGTGCCAGCAGCTTAGCATATCAGGGGCCTAAATCAAATGAGCAGTTCTTT
CDR3aa: CASSLAYQGPKSNEQFF

v_gene: TRBV2
len: 15
d_gene: NA
j_gene: TRBJ2-7
abundance: NA
CDR3nt: TGTGCCAGCAATGAGAACAGAGCGGTCTCATACGAGCGGTACTTC
CDR3aa: CASNENRAVSYERYF

v_gene: TRBV12-3/TRBV12-4
len: 15
d_gene: TRBD1
j_gene: TRBJ2-7
abundance: NA
CDR3nt: TGTGCCGGCAGTATCGGGACAGGGGGCCCTTACGAACAGTACTTC
CDR3aa: CAGSIGTGGPYEQYF

v_gene: TRBV10-3
len: 15
d_gene: NA
j_gene: TRBJ2-7
abundance: NA
CDR3nt: TGTGCCATCTGTGAGATCAGGTTAAGGACTTACGGGCAGTACTTC
CDR3aa: CAICEIRLRTYGQYF